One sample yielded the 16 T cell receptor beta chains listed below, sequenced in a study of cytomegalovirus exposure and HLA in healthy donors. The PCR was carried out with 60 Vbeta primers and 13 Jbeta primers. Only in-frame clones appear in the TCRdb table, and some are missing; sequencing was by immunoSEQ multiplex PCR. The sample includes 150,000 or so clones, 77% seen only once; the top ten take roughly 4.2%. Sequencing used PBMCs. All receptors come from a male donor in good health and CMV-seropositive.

Here the CDR3 DNA reads TGTGCCAGCAGTGAATATCAAAGCGGGAGGGTGTATGGCAACCAGTACTTC. Translated, it gives CASSEYQSGRVYGNQYF. The chain carries TRBV25-1 and TRBJ2-5, with TRBD2 matching over 10 bases. CDR1 is MGHDK, CDR2 SYGVNS, per germline. V was pared by 0 bases and J by 10 bases, with 14 bases of the junction left unmatched. The CDR3 covers 17 residues. Full variable domain (missing parts from reference TRBV25-1 and TRBJ2-5): EADIYQTPRYLVIGTGKKITLECSQTMGHDKMYWYQQDPGMELHLIHYSYGVNSTEKGDLSSESTVSRIRTEHFPLTLESARPSHTSQYLCASSEYQSGRVYGNQYFGPGTRLLVL.

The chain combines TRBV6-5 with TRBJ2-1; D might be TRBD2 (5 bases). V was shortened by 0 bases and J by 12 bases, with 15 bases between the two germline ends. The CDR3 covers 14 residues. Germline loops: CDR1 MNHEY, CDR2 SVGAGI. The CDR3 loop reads CASSYSNPGSSQFF. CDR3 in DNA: TGTGCCAGCAGTTACTCGAACCCGGGATCCTCGCAGTTCTTC.

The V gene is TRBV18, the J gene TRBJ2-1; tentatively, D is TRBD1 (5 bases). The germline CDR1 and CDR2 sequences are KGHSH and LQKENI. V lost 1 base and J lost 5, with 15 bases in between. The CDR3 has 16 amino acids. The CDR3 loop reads CASSPRGLKTDNEQFF. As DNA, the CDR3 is TGTGCCAGCTCACCACGGGGCCTAAAGACGGACAATGAGCAGTTCTTC.

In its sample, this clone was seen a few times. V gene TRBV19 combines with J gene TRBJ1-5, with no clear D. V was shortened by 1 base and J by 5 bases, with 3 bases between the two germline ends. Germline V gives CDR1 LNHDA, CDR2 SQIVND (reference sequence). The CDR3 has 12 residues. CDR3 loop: CASSIVDQPQHF. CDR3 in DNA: TGTGCCAGTAGTATAGTAGATCAGCCCCAGCATTTT.

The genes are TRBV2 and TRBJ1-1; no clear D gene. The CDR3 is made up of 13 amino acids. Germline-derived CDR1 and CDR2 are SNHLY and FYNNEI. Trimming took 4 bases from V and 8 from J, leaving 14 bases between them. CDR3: CASSAYFSQEAFF. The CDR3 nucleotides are TGTGCCAGCAGTGCCTACTTCTCCCAAGAAGCTTTCTTT.

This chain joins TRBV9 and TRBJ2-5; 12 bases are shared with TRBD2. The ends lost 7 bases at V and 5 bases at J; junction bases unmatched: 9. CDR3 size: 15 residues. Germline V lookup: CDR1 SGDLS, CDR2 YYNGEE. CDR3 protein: CASGRTSGDRETQYF. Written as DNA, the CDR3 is TGTGCCAGCGGGCGGACTAGCGGGGATCGGGAGACCCAGTACTTC.

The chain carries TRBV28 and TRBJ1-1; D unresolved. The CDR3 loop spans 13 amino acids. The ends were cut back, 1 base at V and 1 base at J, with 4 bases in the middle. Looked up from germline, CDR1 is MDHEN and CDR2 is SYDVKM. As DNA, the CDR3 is TGTGCCAGCAGTTTATCCAGGAACACTGAAGCTTTCTTT. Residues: CASSLSRNTEAFF.

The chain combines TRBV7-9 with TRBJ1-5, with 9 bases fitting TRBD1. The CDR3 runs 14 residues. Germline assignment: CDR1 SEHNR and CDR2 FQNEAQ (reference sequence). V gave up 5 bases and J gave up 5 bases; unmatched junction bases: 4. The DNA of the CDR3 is TGTGCCAGCAGCCACCGGGACAGGGATCAGCCCCAGCATTTT. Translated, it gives CASSHRDRDQPQHF.

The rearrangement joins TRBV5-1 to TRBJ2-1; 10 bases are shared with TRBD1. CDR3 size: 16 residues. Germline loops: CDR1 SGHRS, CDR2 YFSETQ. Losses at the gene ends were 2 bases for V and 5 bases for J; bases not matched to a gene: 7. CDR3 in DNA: TGCGCCAGCAGCTTATTCGGGACAGGGGTGGACAATGAGCAGTTCTTC. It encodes CASSLFGTGVDNEQFF.

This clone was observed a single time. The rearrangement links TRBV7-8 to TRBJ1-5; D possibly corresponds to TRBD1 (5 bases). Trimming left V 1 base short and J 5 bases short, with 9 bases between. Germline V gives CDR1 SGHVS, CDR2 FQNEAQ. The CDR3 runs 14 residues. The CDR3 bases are TGTGCCAGCAGCTTAGTGGGAGGGGATCAGCCCCAGCATTTT. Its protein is CASSLVGGDQPQHF.

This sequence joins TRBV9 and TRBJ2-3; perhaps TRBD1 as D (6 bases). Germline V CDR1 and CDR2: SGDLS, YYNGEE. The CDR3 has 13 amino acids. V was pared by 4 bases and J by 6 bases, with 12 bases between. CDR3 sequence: CASSTHREDTQYF. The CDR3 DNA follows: TGTGCCAGCAGCACCCACAGGGAGGATACGCAGTATTTT.

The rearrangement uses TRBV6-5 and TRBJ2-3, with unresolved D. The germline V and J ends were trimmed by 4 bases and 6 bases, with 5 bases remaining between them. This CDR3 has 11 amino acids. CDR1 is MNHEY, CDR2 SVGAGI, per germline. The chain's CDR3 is CASSWADTQYF. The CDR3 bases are TGTGCCAGCAGTTGGGCCGATACGCAGTATTTT.

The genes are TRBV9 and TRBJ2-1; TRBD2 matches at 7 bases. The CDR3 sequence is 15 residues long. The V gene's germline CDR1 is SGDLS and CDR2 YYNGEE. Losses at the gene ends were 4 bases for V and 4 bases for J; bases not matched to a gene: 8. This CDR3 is CASSSMGGLYNEQFF. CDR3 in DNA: TGTGCCAGCAGCAGTATGGGGGGGTTATACAATGAGCAGTTCTTC. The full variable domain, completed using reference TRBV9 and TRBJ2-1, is DSGVTQTPKHLITATGQRVTLRCSPRSGDLSVYWYQQSLDQGLQFLIQYYNGEERAKGNILERFSAQQFPDLHSELNLSSLELGDSALYFCASSSMGGLYNEQFFGPGTRLTVL.

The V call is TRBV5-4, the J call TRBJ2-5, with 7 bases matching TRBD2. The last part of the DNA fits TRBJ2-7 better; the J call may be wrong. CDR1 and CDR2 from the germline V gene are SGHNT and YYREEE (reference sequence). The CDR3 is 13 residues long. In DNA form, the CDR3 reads TGTGCCAGCAGCCTGGGCGGGGGCTACGAGCAGTACTTC. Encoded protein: CASSLGGGYEQYF.

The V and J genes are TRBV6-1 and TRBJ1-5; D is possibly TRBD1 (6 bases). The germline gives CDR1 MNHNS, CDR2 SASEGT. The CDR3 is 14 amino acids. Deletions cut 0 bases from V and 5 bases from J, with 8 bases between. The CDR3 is CASSEAQGYQPQHF. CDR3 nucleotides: TGTGCCAGCAGTGAAGCGCAGGGGTATCAGCCCCAGCATTTT.

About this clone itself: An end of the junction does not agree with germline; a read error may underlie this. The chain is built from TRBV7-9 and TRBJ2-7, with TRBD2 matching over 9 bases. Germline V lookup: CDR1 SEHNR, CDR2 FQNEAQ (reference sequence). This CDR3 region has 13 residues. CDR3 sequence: CSSSSTSGGEQYF. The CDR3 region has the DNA TGTTCCAGCAGCTCGACTAGCGGAGGGGAGCAGTACTTC. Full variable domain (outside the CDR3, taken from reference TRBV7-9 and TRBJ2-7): DTGVSQNPRHKITKRGQNVTFRCDPISEHNRLYWYRQTLGQGPEFLTYFQNEAQLEKSRLLSDRFSAERPKGSFSTLEIQRTEQGDSAMYLCSSSSTSGGEQYFGPGTRLTVT.